These T cell receptor beta chains were read from a single sample in a study of blood T cell repertoires in COVID-19. Measured with immunoSEQ multiplex PCR; TCRdb has only the in-frame clones, and not every one. This sample has 150,000 to 200,000 clones; around 84% occur once, and the top ten carry approximately 19%. Sequencing was done on a sample of peripheral blood. These receptor sequences come from a woman of 80 years or more with acute or convalescent COVID-19. Each CDR3 is given without its conserved first and last residue. D genes are given only for firm matches. Some rows have no size entry. The others give once, few or many, or a class for an expanded clone.

clone_size	v_call	d_call	j_call	cdr3_aa
NA	TRBV19	TRBD1	TRBJ1-2	ASSRDRGLSGYT
NA	TRBV5-1	NA	TRBJ2-3	ASSFGGLLPNPAQY
NA	TRBV6-2/TRBV6-3	NA	TRBJ2-7	ASSYGTRSYEQY
NA	TRBV16	NA	TRBJ1-4	ASSQFGGTNEKLF
NA	TRBV2	NA	TRBJ1-5	ASLAGRGQPQH
NA	TRBV5-1	TRBD2	TRBJ2-6	ASSLWGGKFSGANVLT
NA	TRBV6-1	NA	TRBJ1-2	ASSDALRYGYT
NA	TRBV13	TRBD1	TRBJ1-1	ASSLRTGASMMAF
NA	TRBV7-8	NA	TRBJ2-5	ASSFMSNQETQY
NA	TRBV29-1	TRBD1	TRBJ1-6	SVGDRVYSPLH
NA	TRBV15	TRBD1	TRBJ1-4	ATSRAPGQRNEKLF
NA	TRBV5-1	TRBD2	TRBJ2-1	ASSSVRIAGGPYNEQF
NA	TRBV29-1	TRBD1	TRBJ1-1	SVYGGQGIGTEAF
NA	TRBV10-3	TRBD1	TRBJ1-1	AISAGTGDTEAF
NA	TRBV10-1	NA	TRBJ2-5	ASSEKPGETQY
few	TRBV5-5	NA	TRBJ1-6	ASSFQGSRSLH
NA	TRBV18	NA	TRBJ1-4	ASSPSQASTNEKLF
NA	TRBV12-5	NA	TRBJ1-1	ASGLSRGITEAF
NA	TRBV15	NA	TRBJ1-1	ATSRDRVVVF
NA	TRBV6-6	NA	TRBJ1-2	ASSRGGGLYGYT
NA	TRBV3-1/TRBV3-2	TRBD2	TRBJ2-1	ASSQRTSGRAGYNEQF
few	TRBV10-3	TRBD1	TRBJ1-4	AISEGGGEKLF
once	TRBV14	NA	TRBJ2-2	ASSQGGLNGELF
NA	TRBV18	TRBD1	TRBJ2-1	ASSPPSSGGNEQF
NA	TRBV19	NA	TRBJ1-1	ASSGILGALNTEAF
NA	TRBV11-2	NA	TRBJ1-4	ASSPREGWLEKLF